A single sample is the source of the 23 T cell receptor beta chains below, sequenced in a study of early T cells in non-severe SARS-CoV-2 infection. TCRdb re-derived calls from the 5' RACE reads in MiXCR, one entry per CDR3 protein. The sample has around 52,000 distinct CDR3 sequences, 10% to 15% seen once. The sequenced sample consisted of whole blood. These receptors were obtained from an adult who was a healthcare worker with PCR-confirmed SARS-CoV-2 infection or an uninfected control (not recorded which).

The J gene is TRBJ2-7, the V gene TRBV5-1; TRBD2 matches at 7 bases. The CDR3 contains 14 residues. CDR1 SGHRS and CDR2 YFSETQ come from the germline V gene. Losses at the gene ends were 5 bases for V and 1 base for J; bases not matched to a gene: 6. In DNA form, the CDR3 reads TGCGCCAGCAGTTCTACTAGCGAGTCCTACGAGCAGTACTTC. Protein sequence: CASSSTSESYEQYF.

This clonotype was recorded at least ten times. This rearrangement joins TRBV29-1 to TRBJ2-7; 7 bases are a match to TRBD1. V was clipped by 6 bases and J by 5 bases; unmatched bases: 10. CDR1 is SQVTM and CDR2 is ANQGSEA in the germline V gene. The CDR3 is 13 residues long. The CDR3 spells CSVVSGQVHEQYF. The DNA of the CDR3 is TGCAGCGTGGTTTCTGGACAGGTCCACGAGCAGTACTTC.

The V call is TRBV30, the J call TRBJ1-6; no definite D call. CDR1 GTSNPN and CDR2 SVGIG come from the germline V gene (reference sequence). The V and J ends lost 5 bases and 7 bases respectively, with 15 bases between them. The CDR3 spans 14 residues. In DNA, the CDR3 is TGTGCCTGGGAACGGACCTCGGGAAATTCACCCCTCCACTTT. Translated, it gives CAWERTSGNSPLHF.

This sequence joins TRBV5-1 and TRBJ2-3; TRBD1 might be the D (5 bases). Looked up from germline, CDR1 is SGHRS and CDR2 is YFSETQ. Trimming shortened V by 0 bases and J by 3 bases, and 8 bases separated the two germline ends. CDR3 length: 14 amino acids. CDR3 region: CASSLGYRTDTQYF. The CDR3 DNA reads as TGCGCCAGCAGCTTGGGGTACAGGACAGATACGCAGTATTTT.

This clonotype occurred many times. The chain is built from TRBV2 and TRBJ2-7, with 10 nucleotides matching TRBD2. The ends lost 8 bases at V and 6 bases at J; junction bases unmatched: 7. The germline V gene encodes CDR1 SNHLY and CDR2 FYNNEI. CDR3 length: 13 amino acids. CDR3 protein: CASGEGLASEQYF. In nucleotides, the CDR3 is TGTGCCAGCGGGGAGGGACTAGCGTCCGAGCAGTACTTC.

This clonotype was counted ten times or more. The rearrangement joins TRBV28 to TRBJ2-3; a weak D match, TRBD1 (6 bases). The V gene's germline CDR1 is MDHEN and CDR2 SYDVKM. This CDR3 spans 16 amino acids. V lost 8 bases to trimming and J lost 3 bases, with 21 bases between them. For the CDR3, the DNA is TGTGCCAGCGGCGGACAGACAGGCGCTCGGACAGATACGCAGTATTTT. Protein: CASGGQTGARTDTQYF.

This clonotype showed up many times. The chain joins TRBV20-1 to TRBJ2-4; TRBD2 agrees at 7 bases. There are 17 residues in the CDR3. The germline V gene encodes CDR1 DFQATT and CDR2 SNEGSKA (reference sequence). The V segment lost 0 bases and the J segment 6 bases; nucleotides outside the gene matches: 14. CDR3 sequence (DNA): TGCAGTGCTAGAGATGGCGGGAGTCCCAGTAACTTAAACATTCAGTACTTC. As protein: CSARDGGSPSNLNIQYF.

This clonotype was observed a few times. The J gene is TRBJ2-6, the V gene TRBV6-1, with D unresolved. Per the germline V gene, CDR1 is MNHNS and CDR2 is SASEGT. The CDR3 consists of 16 residues. Deletions cut 3 bases from V and 2 bases from J, with 11 bases between. The CDR3 DNA reads TGTGCCAGCAGTGATGTTGGGTCCCCTGGGGCCAACGTCCTGACTTTC. Amino acid sequence: CASSDVGSPGANVLTF.

The chain recombines TRBV11-3 with TRBJ2-7, with a weak D call TRBD2 (5 bases). This CDR3 is 15 amino acids long. Germline assignment: CDR1 SGHNT and CDR2 YENEEA. V was cut by 4 bases and J by 3 bases, with 16 bases left in between. The CDR3 here is CASSSGPPSSYEQYF. In nucleotides, the CDR3 is TGTGCCAGCAGCTCCGGACCTCCTAGCAGCTACGAGCAGTACTTC.

This clonotype appeared many times. The gene calls are TRBV19 and TRBJ2-2; maybe TRBD1 (6 bases). The CDR3 spans 13 residues. V lost 8 bases and J 6 bases, leaving 13 bases between the germline ends. The V gene's germline CDR1 is LNHDA and CDR2 SQIVND (reference sequence). This CDR3 is CASATGKAGELFF. The CDR3 DNA sequence: TGTGCCAGTGCAACAGGGAAGGCCGGGGAGCTGTTTTTT. The full variable domain, completed using reference TRBV19 and TRBJ2-2, is DGGITQSPKYLFRKEGQNVTLSCEQNLNHDAMYWYRQDPGQGLRLIYYSQIVNDFQKGDIAEGYSVSREKKESFPLTVTSAQKNPTAFYLCASATGKAGELFFGEGSRLTVL.

The chain has TRBV29-1 and TRBJ2-7, with 7 positions matching TRBD2. The CDR3 has 14 amino acids. Germline V gene sequence: CDR1 SQVTM, CDR2 ANQGSEA. Trimming removed 0 bases from V and 4 bases from J; junction bases left unmatched: 6. CDR3 amino acids: CSVEDPSGQYEQYF. The CDR3 DNA reads as TGCAGCGTTGAAGATCCTAGCGGCCAATACGAGCAGTACTTC.

The chain uses TRBV29-1 and TRBJ2-1; TRBD2 matches 15 bases. The trim removed 3 bases at V and 6 bases at J, leaving 9 bases unmatched. The germline V gene has CDR1 SQVTM and CDR2 ANQGSEA. The CDR3 covers 17 residues. In DNA, the CDR3 is TGCAGCGTTGAGCCTGGACTAGCGGGAGGGCCTATCAATGAGCAGTTCTTC. Translation: CSVEPGLAGGPINEQFF.

The table lists this clonotype with many counts. The V and J genes are TRBV29-1 and TRBJ2-1; maybe TRBD1 (6 bases). V lost 0 bases, J lost 2 bases, and 14 bases lay in between. Germline values: CDR1 SQVTM, CDR2 ANQGSEA. The length of the CDR3 is 16 residues. CDR3 amino acids: CSVEETGYRAYNEQFF. CDR3 coding DNA: TGCAGCGTTGAAGAAACAGGCTACAGGGCCTACAATGAGCAGTTCTTC.

The gene calls are TRBV30 and TRBJ1-3; D is unresolved. Per the germline V gene, CDR1 is GTSNPN and CDR2 is SVGIG (reference sequence). V was shortened by 1 base and J by 0 bases, with 13 bases between the two germline ends. The CDR3 contains 16 residues. CDR3 region: CAWSGLEFFSGNTIYF. In nucleotides, the CDR3 is TGTGCCTGGAGTGGATTGGAATTCTTCTCTGGAAACACCATATATTTT.

This clonotype came up once. The chain couples TRBV29-1 to TRBJ1-1; D may be TRBD1 (6 bases). The ends were cut back, 2 bases at V and 6 bases at J, with 10 bases in the middle. The CDR3 spans 12 residues. Germline CDR1 is SQVTM and CDR2 is ANQGSEA. CDR3 nucleotide sequence: TGCAGCGTTGAAAGCCAGGGGCCTGAAGCTTTCTTT. As protein: CSVESQGPEAFF.

In this sample, this clonotype turned up many times. This chain joins TRBV7-3 and TRBJ2-5, with TRBD2 as a possible D gene (6 bases). CDR1 is SGHTA, CDR2 FQGTGA, per germline. The V gene lost 5 bases and the J gene lost 5 bases, with 18 bases spanning the gap. The CDR3 sequence is 15 residues long. Here the CDR3 DNA reads TGTGCCAGCAGCGCCGGGACTTCCCGAGTCGAGACCCAGTACTTC. Encoded protein: CASSAGTSRVETQYF.

This rearrangement joins TRBV5-1 to TRBJ2-2, with D possibly matching TRBD1 (6 bases). V was cut by 4 bases and J by 8 bases, with 15 bases left in between. CDR3 size: 14 residues. Germline loops: CDR1 SGHRS, CDR2 YFSETQ. The CDR3 DNA sequence: TGCGCCAGCAGCGTGGACAGCGCCATGGGGGAGCTGTTTTTT. Protein: CASSVDSAMGELFF.

The chain has TRBV20-1 and TRBJ2-3, with TRBD2 matching 12 bases. CDR1 and CDR2 from the germline V gene are DFQATT and SNEGSKA (reference sequence). This CDR3 comprises 15 residues. Germline trimming cut 4 bases from V and 4 bases from J; bases unmatched to any gene: 6. CDR3 in DNA: TGCAGTGCTAACAGACTAGCGGGAGTTGCAGATACGCAGTATTTT. This codes for CSANRLAGVADTQYF.

This clonotype was picked up many times. The chain joins TRBV28 to TRBJ1-1; unclear D gene. V shed 2 bases and J shed 3 bases, with 10 bases lying between them. The CDR3 runs 14 residues. Germline CDR1 reads MDHEN; CDR2 reads SYDVKM. The CDR3 nucleotides read TGTGCCAGCAGTTTAGGAGGGCGATACACTGAAGCTTTCTTT. Translating gives CASSLGGRYTEAFF.

This clonotype was observed at least ten times. V usage is TRBV24-1 and J usage is TRBJ2-7; D is perhaps TRBD1 (5 bases). This CDR3 has 16 amino acids. Germline V gene data show CDR1 as KGHDR and CDR2 as SFDVKD. With 3 bases removed from V and 1 base from J, the gap between germline ends came to 15 bases. The CDR3 DNA reads as TGTGCCACCAGTGATAGCAGGGCACCCGCATCCTACGAGCAGTACTTC. Amino acid sequence: CATSDSRAPASYEQYF.

This clonotype was seen a handful of times. V usage is TRBV9 and J usage is TRBJ1-6, with D unclear. Per the germline V gene, CDR1 is SGDLS and CDR2 is YYNGEE. Between the trimmed V and J ends, which lost 1 base and 10 bases, there was a span of 6 bases. There are 12 residues in the CDR3. CDR3 sequence reads: CASSVTNSPLHF. DNA for the CDR3: TGTGCCAGCAGCGTAACCAACTCACCCCTCCACTTT.

This clonotype has a count of ten or more. The chain links TRBV9 to TRBJ2-3, with D uncertain. This CDR3 has 12 amino acids. Between the trimmed V and J ends, which lost 3 bases and 2 bases, there was a span of 4 bases. Looked up from germline, CDR1 is SGDLS and CDR2 is YYNGEE. The CDR3 spells CASSALTDTQYF. The DNA for the CDR3 is TGTGCCAGCAGCGCCCTCACAGATACGCAGTATTTT.

This clonotype was counted only a few times. The V gene is TRBV11-2, the J gene TRBJ2-1; D unresolved. The CDR3 has 15 amino acids. Trimming stripped 6 bases from V and 10 bases from J, with 22 bases between. The germline CDR1 and CDR2 sequences are SGHAT and FQNNGV. DNA for the CDR3: TGTGCCAGCAGTTCCTTTTCGGTGGCAGAACTGGAGCAGTTCTTC. It encodes CASSSFSVAELEQFF.